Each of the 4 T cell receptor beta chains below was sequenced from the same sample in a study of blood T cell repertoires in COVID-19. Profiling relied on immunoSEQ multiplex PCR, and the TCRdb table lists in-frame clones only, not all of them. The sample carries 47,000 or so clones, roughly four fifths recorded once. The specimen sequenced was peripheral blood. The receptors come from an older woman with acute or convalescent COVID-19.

In nucleotides, the CDR3 is TGTGCCAGCAGCCTAAGGACAGATAATTCACCCCTCCACTTT. Translation gives CASSLRTDNSPLHF. This chain links TRBV11-2 with TRBJ1-6, with D possibly matching TRBD1 (6 bases). CDR1 and CDR2 (germline): SGHAT, FQNNGV. The ends were cut back, 5 bases at V and 5 bases at J, with 10 bases in the middle. The CDR3 is 14 residues long. The whole variable domain, remainder taken from reference TRBV11-2 and TRBJ1-6, is EAGVAQSPRYKIIEKRQSVAFWCNPISGHATLYWYQQILGQGPKLLIQFQNNGVVDDSQLPKDRFSAERLKGVDSTLKIQPAKLEDSAVYLCASSLRTDNSPLHFGNGTRLTVT.

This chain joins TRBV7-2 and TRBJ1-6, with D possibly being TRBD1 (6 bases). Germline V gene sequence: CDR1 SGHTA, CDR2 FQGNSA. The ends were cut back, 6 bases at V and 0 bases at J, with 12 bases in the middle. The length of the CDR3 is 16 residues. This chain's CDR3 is CASRRTASSYNSPLHF. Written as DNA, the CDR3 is TGTGCCAGCAGGAGGACAGCCAGCTCCTATAATTCACCCCTCCACTTT. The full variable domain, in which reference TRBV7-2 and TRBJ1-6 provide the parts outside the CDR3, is GAGVSQSPSNKVTEKGKDVELRCDPISGHTALYWYRQSLGQGLEFLIYFQGNSAPDKSGLPSDRFSAERTGGSVSTLTIQRTQQEDSAVYLCASRRTASSYNSPLHFGNGTRLTVT.

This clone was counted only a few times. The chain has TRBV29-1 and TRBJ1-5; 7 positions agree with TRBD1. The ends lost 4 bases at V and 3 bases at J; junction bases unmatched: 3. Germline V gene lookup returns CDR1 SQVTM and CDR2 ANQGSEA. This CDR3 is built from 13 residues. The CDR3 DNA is TGCAGCGTTGTACAGGGGTACAATCAGCCCCAGCATTTT. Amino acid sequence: CSVVQGYNQPQHF.

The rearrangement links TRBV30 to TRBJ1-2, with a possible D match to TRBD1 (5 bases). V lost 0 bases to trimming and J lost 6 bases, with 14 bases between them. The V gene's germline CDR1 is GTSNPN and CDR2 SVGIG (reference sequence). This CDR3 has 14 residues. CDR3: CAWSVRRSGDGYTF. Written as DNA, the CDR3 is TGTGCCTGGAGTGTACGAAGGTCGGGGGATGGCTACACCTTC.